A single sample gave rise to the 32 T cell receptor beta chains below, sequenced in a study of human T cells and chemical hapten exposure. TCRdb fed the RACE reads into MiXCR, producing one record per CDR3 protein. Of 95,000 to 130,000 distinct CDR3 sequences in the sample, about 12% were seen once. This sample's time point: patch test 1, 2 weeks after DPC sensitization. Treatment described: therapeutic diphenylcyclopropenone sensitization with weekly scalp DPC. The sample was whole blood, taken in connection with sensitization to the hapten diphenylcyclopropenone (DPC). The source of these receptors is a woman aged 45-59 years with alopecia areata. Some clones in this sample may be carry-over from other donors' samples.

This clonotype came up many times. The V call is TRBV29-1, the J call TRBJ2-3; TRBD1 is a possible D gene (6 bases). Germline V gene data show CDR1 as SQVTM and CDR2 as ANQGSEA. Trimming removed 5 bases from V and 6 bases from J, with 18 bases in between. This CDR3 has 14 amino acids. CDR3 sequence: CSVPDWGHGDTQYF. In nucleotides, the CDR3 is TGCAGCGTTCCCGACTGGGGGCACGGGGATACGCAGTATTTT.

This clonotype has a handful of counts. As DNA, the CDR3 is TGTGCCAGCAGCCTGGGTTTCGTGAGGCATTTT. The encoded protein is CASSLGFVRHF. The V gene is TRBV12-3 or TRBV12-4, the J gene TRBJ1-5; D is unresolved. The V end was cut by 6 bases, the J end by 15 bases, with 15 bases between. The CDR3 extends over 11 amino acids.

The chain joins TRBV6-2 or TRBV6-3 to TRBJ2-5; possibly TRBD2 for D (6 bases). The CDR3 contains 17 residues. The germline CDR1 and CDR2 sequences are MNHEY and SVGEGT. The V gene lost 0 bases and the J gene lost 4 bases, with 18 bases spanning the gap. The DNA for the CDR3 is TGTGCCAGCAGTTACTCGCGGGGCTATTCATCTGTAGAGACCCAGTACTTC. Its translation is CASSYSRGYSSVETQYF.

The rearrangement uses TRBV29-1 and TRBJ1-6; a possible D gene is TRBD1 (5 bases). The CDR3 totals 12 residues. V lost 6 bases and J 9 bases, leaving 12 bases between the germline ends. CDR1 and CDR2 (germline): SQVTM, ANQGSEA. Here the CDR3 reads CSVWDGGSPLHF. Written as DNA, the CDR3 is TGCAGCGTGTGGGACGGCGGTTCACCCCTCCACTTT.

Remarks on this clonotype: One base away lies a much larger clone, so this may be a sequencing read error. The chain has TRBV7-2 and TRBJ1-2; D possibly corresponds to TRBD1 (6 bases). The CDR3 has 15 amino acids. CDR1 and CDR2 (germline): SGHTA, FQGNSA. CDR3 sequence: CAGRLGAPANYGYTF. CDR3 nucleotides: TGTGCCGGCAGGTTGGGGGCGCCCGCTAACTATGGCTACACCTTC.

This clonotype was recorded many times. The gene calls are TRBV29-1 and TRBJ2-5; weak D call: TRBD2 (6 bases). The CDR3 consists of 12 residues. V lost 0 bases to trimming and J lost 9 bases, with 11 bases between them. Germline loops: CDR1 SQVTM, CDR2 ANQGSEA. In DNA form, the CDR3 reads TGCAGCGTTGAAGATTCGGGGGACGCCCAGTACTTC. This translates into CSVEDSGDAQYF.

This clonotype was recorded at least ten times. J is TRBJ2-7 and V is TRBV6-5, with D perhaps being TRBD1 or TRBD2 (5 bases each). Germline values: CDR1 MNHEY, CDR2 SVGAGI. This CDR3 comprises 15 residues. Trimming took off 4 bases at V and 2 bases at J, with 15 bases between the two ends. CDR3 loop: CASSSPGRITYEQYF. The DNA of the CDR3 is TGTGCCAGCAGTTCTCCGGGACGGATTACCTACGAGCAGTACTTC.

This clonotype was observed at least ten times. This chain connects TRBV6-5 to TRBJ1-2; TRBD1 might be the D (6 bases). Deletions cut 7 bases from V and 6 bases from J, with 12 bases between. The CDR3 runs 12 residues. Germline V gene data show CDR1 as MNHEY and CDR2 as SVGAGI. CDR3 sequence reads: CASTEQGNGYTF. CDR3 bases: TGTGCCAGCACAGAACAGGGTAATGGCTACACCTTC.

This chain links TRBV29-1 with TRBJ1-1, with 9 bases aligning to TRBD1. There are 14 residues in the CDR3. From germline, CDR1 is SQVTM and CDR2 ANQGSEA. Trimming removed 6 bases from V and 0 bases from J; junction bases left unmatched: 5. The CDR3 DNA reads as TGCAGCGTGGTGACAGGGGGAGTGAACACTGAAGCTTTCTTT. Amino acids: CSVVTGGVNTEAFF. Combining the CDR3 with reference TRBV29-1 and TRBJ1-1 gives the whole variable domain SAVISQKPSRDICQRGTSLTIQCQVDSQVTMMFWYRQQPGQSLTLIATANQGSEATYESGFVIDKFPISRPNLTFSTLTVSNMSPEDSSIYLCSVVTGGVNTEAFFGQGTRLTVV.

This clonotype was found a few times. The chain combines TRBV7-9 with TRBJ2-5, with no clear D. V lost 3 bases to trimming and J lost 2 bases, with 7 bases between them. The CDR3 is made up of 13 amino acids. CDR1 SEHNR and CDR2 FQNEAQ come from the germline V gene (reference sequence). The CDR3 protein is CASSFVQQETQYF. CDR3 DNA sequence: TGTGCCAGCAGCTTTGTGCAGCAAGAGACCCAGTACTTC.

On this clonotype: A read error may be the cause here, since a much bigger clone is one base away. This chain uses TRBV20-1 with TRBJ1-5, with 7 bases matching TRBD1. The CDR3 totals 16 residues. Per the germline V gene, CDR1 is DFQATT and CDR2 is SNEGSKA (reference sequence). Here the CDR3 DNA reads TGCGGTGCTAGGGAAAGGGGACAGTCTATGTATCAGCCCCAGCATTTT. Residues: CGARERGQSMYQPQHF.

This rearrangement joins TRBV28 to TRBJ2-3; possibly TRBD1 for D (6 bases). Germline V gene sequence: CDR1 MDHEN, CDR2 SYDVKM. V lost 6 bases and J 4 bases, leaving 17 bases between the germline ends. The CDR3 sequence is 15 residues long. The CDR3 is CASSPQGYAADTQYF. CDR3 DNA: TGTGCCAGCAGCCCCCAGGGGTATGCGGCAGATACGCAGTATTTT. The complete variable domain, with remaining parts taken from reference TRBV28 and TRBJ2-3, reads DVKVTQSSRYLVKRTGEKVFLECVQDMDHENMFWYRQDPGLGLRLIYFSYDVKMKEKGDIPEGYSVSREKKERFSLILESASTNQTSMYLCASSPQGYAADTQYFGPGTRLTVL.

This chain connects TRBV25-1 to TRBJ2-2; the D gene is possibly TRBD1 (6 bases). V was pared by 6 bases and J by 4 bases, with 12 bases between. Per germline, CDR1 MGHDK and CDR2 SYGVNS. The CDR3 totals 14 residues. The CDR3 nucleotides read TGTGCCAGCAGGCAGGCAGGGGCCACCGGGGAGCTGTTTTTT. This translates into CASRQAGATGELFF.

There are a few counts of this clonotype. V gene TRBV28 combines with J gene TRBJ1-2; 8 nucleotides line up with TRBD1. This CDR3 comprises 11 residues. In germline, CDR1 is MDHEN, CDR2 SYDVKM. With V trimmed by 8 bases and J by 5 bases, 1 base remained unmatched. The CDR3, as DNA: TGTGCCAGCGGGACAGGTTATGGCTACACCTTC. Translated: CASGTGYGYTF.

The chain's CDR3 is CASSYVQGDQPQHF. The DNA of the CDR3 is TGTGCCAGCAGTTACGTCCAGGGAGATCAGCCCCAGCATTTT. This rearrangement joins TRBV6-5 to TRBJ1-5; D is possibly TRBD1 (5 bases). The CDR3 sequence is 14 residues long. The germline CDR1 and CDR2 sequences are MNHEY and SVGAGI. V was shortened by 2 bases and J by 5 bases, with 10 bases between the two germline ends.

With respect to this clonotype: Possible read error: a much larger clone is one base away. V usage is TRBV6-5 and J usage is TRBJ2-7; 7 positions match TRBD1. Germline CDR1 MNHEY, CDR2 SVGAGI. This CDR3 has 14 residues. CDR3 bases: TGTGCCAGCAGTTGGACAGGTGTAGCCTACGAGCAGCACTTC. This gives the protein CASSWTGVAYEQHF.

This clonotype was picked up many times. The chain couples TRBV6-5 to TRBJ1-2; D might be TRBD1 (6 bases). Trimming took off 0 bases at V and 4 bases at J, with 15 bases between the two ends. Germline V gives CDR1 MNHEY, CDR2 SVGAGI. The length of the CDR3 is 16 residues. The CDR3 DNA follows: TGTGCCAGCAGTTACTCCCCAGGGGCCCGGGGCTATGGCTACACCTTC. Amino acid sequence: CASSYSPGARGYGYTF.

This rearrangement joins TRBV10-3 to TRBJ2-6, with D hard to call. Trimming stripped 0 bases from V and 0 bases from J, with 9 bases between. CDR3 length: 17 residues. Per germline, CDR1 ENHRY and CDR2 SYGVKD. Here the CDR3 reads CAISESVVASGANVLTF. CDR3 coding DNA: TGTGCCATCAGTGAGTCGGTAGTGGCCTCTGGGGCCAACGTCCTGACTTTC.

In the case of this clonotype: A read error is possible here, since a much larger clone lies one base away. V is TRBV18 and J is TRBJ1-6; TRBD1 might be the D (6 bases). CDR1 KGHSH and CDR2 LQKENI come from the germline V gene. This CDR3 region has 17 residues. In DNA, the CDR3 is TGTGCCAACTCACTCCTCGGGACAAGGCAAACGAATTCACCCCTCCACTTT. This translates into CANSLLGTRQTNSPLHF.

The chain couples TRBV15 to TRBJ2-5; TRBD1 aligns across 7 bases. Losses at the gene ends were 0 bases for V and 2 bases for J; bases not matched to a gene: 3. Germline V lookup: CDR1 LNHNV, CDR2 YYDKDF (reference sequence). CDR3 length: 15 residues. The CDR3 here is CATSREQGIQETQYF. DNA of the CDR3: TGTGCCACCAGCAGAGAACAGGGGATTCAAGAGACCCAGTACTTC. Variable domain in full (rest from reference TRBV15 and TRBJ2-5): DAMVIQNPRYQVTQFGKPVTLSCSQTLNHNVMYWYQQKSSQAPKLLFHYYDKDFNNEADTPDNFQSRRPNTSFCFLDIRSPGLGDTAMYLCATSREQGIQETQYFGPGTRLLVL.

CDR3 coding DNA: TGTGCCAGCAGCCATCGACAGGGGAACGGGGAGCTGTTTTTT. Its translation: CASSHRQGNGELFF. The chain couples TRBV5-4 to TRBJ2-2; TRBD1 matches 8 bases. Germline-derived CDR1 and CDR2 are SGHNT and YYREEE (reference sequence). This CDR3 is built from 14 residues. V gave up 4 bases and J gave up 7 bases; unmatched junction bases: 6.

The rearrangement links TRBV27 to TRBJ2-7; 10 bases line up with TRBD2. Losses at the gene ends were 3 bases for V and 6 bases for J; bases not matched to a gene: 5. This CDR3 has 14 residues. The germline CDR1 and CDR2 sequences are MNHEY and SMNVEV (reference sequence). The CDR3 nucleotides read TGTGCCAGCAGTTTCAGCGGGAGGGCCAGCGAGCAGTACTTC. Translated, it gives CASSFSGRASEQYF.

In this sample, this clonotype turned up many times. V usage is TRBV3-1 and J usage is TRBJ1-2; D uncertain. Germline-derived CDR1 and CDR2 are LGHDT and YNNKEL (reference sequence). Trimming took off 0 bases at V and 7 bases at J, with 15 bases between the two ends. The CDR3 contains 15 residues. The DNA for the CDR3 is TGTGCCAGCAGCCAAGATCGACCCCGTGGGGTTGGCTACACCTTC. As protein: CASSQDRPRGVGYTF.

This sequence joins TRBV6-1 and TRBJ2-1; 11 bases agree with TRBD2. J was trimmed by 4 bases and V by 4 bases; bases with no gene match: 6. CDR3 size: 16 residues. Germline CDR1 reads MNHNS; CDR2 reads SASEGT. The CDR3 DNA reads TGTGCCAGCAGTGGTACTAGCGGGGGCCTATACAATGAGCAGTTCTTC. Translation: CASSGTSGGLYNEQFF.

This clonotype was found many times. The genes are TRBV6-2 or TRBV6-3 and TRBJ2-1; possible D gene TRBD1, 5 bases. V was shortened by 4 bases and J by 2 bases, with 15 bases between the two germline ends. Germline V gene sequence: CDR1 MNHEY, CDR2 SVGEGT. This CDR3 has 16 amino acids. Here the CDR3 DNA reads TGTGCCAGCAGTTTAATTCCCAGGGTAACCTACAATGAGCAGTTCTTC. Amino acids: CASSLIPRVTYNEQFF.

Ten or more counts support this clonotype. The genes are TRBV29-1 and TRBJ2-3; D possibly uses TRBD1 or TRBD2 (5 bases each). The CDR3 is 13 amino acids. CDR1 and CDR2 from the germline V gene are SQVTM and ANQGSEA. Deletions cut 5 bases from V and 2 bases from J, with 11 bases between. CDR3 in DNA: TGCAGCGTTTTAACGGGGCACACAGATACGCAGTATTTT. Translation: CSVLTGHTDTQYF.

On this clonotype: A junction boundary mismatches the germline segment, possibly from a read error. V and J are TRBV11-3 and TRBJ2-2; TRBD1 or TRBD2 may be the D gene (5 bases each). The CDR3 is made up of 13 amino acids. Germline lookup yields CDR1 SGHNT and CDR2 YENEEA. The CDR3 region has the DNA TGTGTCAGCAGCTTCCGGGACCCCGGGGAGCTGTATTTT. Translated, it gives CVSSFRDPGELYF.

The chain uses TRBV9 and TRBJ2-3, with 8 bases fitting TRBD1. Trimming at V came to 8 bases and at J to 4 bases, leaving 9 bases not matched to a gene. Looked up from germline, CDR1 is SGDLS and CDR2 is YYNGEE. There are 14 residues in the CDR3. CDR3 sequence: CASDPTGAADTQYF. CDR3 nucleotides: TGTGCCAGTGACCCGACAGGGGCGGCAGATACGCAGTATTTT.

This clonotype was recorded a few times. This chain joins TRBV11-2 and TRBJ2-3; TRBD2 agrees at 13 bases. This CDR3 has 16 residues. CDR1 and CDR2 from the germline V gene are SGHAT and FQNNGV. V lost 1 base and J lost 6; bases outside the gene matches: 4. The CDR3 coding sequence is TGTGCCAGCAGCTTAGCCCAGGGACTAGCGGGGGATACGCAGTATTTT. Its translation is CASSLAQGLAGDTQYF.

In its sample, this clonotype was seen a few times. The chain links TRBV12-3 or TRBV12-4 to TRBJ2-3; D gene ambiguous. This CDR3 is 14 amino acids long. V was pared by 1 base and J by 0 bases, with 5 bases between. The CDR3 protein is CASSLDRSTDTQYF. Here the CDR3 DNA reads TGTGCCAGCAGTTTAGATCGGAGCACAGATACGCAGTATTTT.

The gene calls are TRBV6-1 and TRBJ2-7; D call uncertain. Per germline, CDR1 MNHNS and CDR2 SASEGT. The CDR3 spans 11 residues. The V gene lost 1 base and the J gene lost 5 bases, with 3 bases spanning the gap. CDR3: CASSEVHEQYF. As DNA, the CDR3 is TGTGCCAGCAGTGAAGTGCACGAGCAGTACTTC.

This clonotype has just a few counts. The chain recombines TRBV4-2 with TRBJ2-2; D is perhaps TRBD1 (7 bases). The CDR3 has 15 amino acids. Trimming left V 1 base short and J 5 bases short, with 11 bases between. Germline V CDR1 and CDR2: LGHNA, YNFKEQ. CDR3 sequence: CASSQVEGATGELFF. The CDR3 DNA is TGTGCCAGCAGCCAAGTGGAGGGGGCGACCGGGGAGCTGTTTTTT.